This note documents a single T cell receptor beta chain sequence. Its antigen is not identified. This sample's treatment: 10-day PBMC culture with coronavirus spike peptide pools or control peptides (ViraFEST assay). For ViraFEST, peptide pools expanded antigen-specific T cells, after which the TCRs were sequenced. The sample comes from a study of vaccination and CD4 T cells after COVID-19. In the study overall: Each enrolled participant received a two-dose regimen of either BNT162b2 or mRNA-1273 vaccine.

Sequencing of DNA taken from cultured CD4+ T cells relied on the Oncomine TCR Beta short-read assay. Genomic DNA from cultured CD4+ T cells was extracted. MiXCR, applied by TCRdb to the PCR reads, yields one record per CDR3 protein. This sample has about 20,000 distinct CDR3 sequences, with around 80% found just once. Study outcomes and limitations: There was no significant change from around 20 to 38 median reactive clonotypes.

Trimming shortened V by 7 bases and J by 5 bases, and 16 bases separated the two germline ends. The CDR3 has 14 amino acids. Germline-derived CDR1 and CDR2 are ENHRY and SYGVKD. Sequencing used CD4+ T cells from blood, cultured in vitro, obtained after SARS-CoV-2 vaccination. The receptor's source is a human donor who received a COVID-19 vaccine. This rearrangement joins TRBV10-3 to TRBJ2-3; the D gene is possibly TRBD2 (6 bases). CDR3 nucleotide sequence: TGTGCCATCATGAAGGGGCCCGGGGGAGATACGCAGTATTTT. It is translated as CAIMKGPGGDTQYF.